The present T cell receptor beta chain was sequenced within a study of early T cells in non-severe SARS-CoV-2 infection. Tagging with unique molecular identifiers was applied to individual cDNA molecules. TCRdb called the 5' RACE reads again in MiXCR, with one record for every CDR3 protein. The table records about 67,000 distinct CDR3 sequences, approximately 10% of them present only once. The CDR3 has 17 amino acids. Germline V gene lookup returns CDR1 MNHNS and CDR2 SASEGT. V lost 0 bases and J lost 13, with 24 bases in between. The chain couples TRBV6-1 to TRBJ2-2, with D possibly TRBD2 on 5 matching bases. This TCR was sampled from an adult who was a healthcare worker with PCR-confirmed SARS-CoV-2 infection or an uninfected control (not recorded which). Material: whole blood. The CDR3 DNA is TGTGCCAGCAGTGAAGCGATTGAGAGGGTCCTGGACTGTCCGCTGTTTTTT. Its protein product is CASSEAIERVLDCPLFF.